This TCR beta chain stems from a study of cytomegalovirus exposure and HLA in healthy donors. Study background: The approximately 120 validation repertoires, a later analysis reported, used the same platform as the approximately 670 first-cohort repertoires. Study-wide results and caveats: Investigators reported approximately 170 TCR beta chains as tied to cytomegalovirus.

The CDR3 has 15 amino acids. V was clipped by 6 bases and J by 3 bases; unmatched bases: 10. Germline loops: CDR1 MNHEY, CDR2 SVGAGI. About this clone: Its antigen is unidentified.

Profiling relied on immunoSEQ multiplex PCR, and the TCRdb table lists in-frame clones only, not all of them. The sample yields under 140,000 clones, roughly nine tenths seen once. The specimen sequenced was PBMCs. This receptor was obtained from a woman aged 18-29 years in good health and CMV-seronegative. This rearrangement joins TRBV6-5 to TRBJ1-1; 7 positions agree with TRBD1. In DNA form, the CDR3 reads TGTGCCAGCAGGACTTTCCAGGGGGAAGACACTGAAGCTTTCTTT. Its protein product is CASRTFQGEDTEAFF.